The 14 T cell receptor beta chains reported below all come from one sample, sequenced in a study of early T cells in non-severe SARS-CoV-2 infection. TCRdb reprocessed the 5' RACE reads via MiXCR and lists one record per CDR3 protein. This table holds roughly 55,000 distinct CDR3 sequences, about 5.9% found once. The sequencing sample was made of whole blood. Receptors were obtained from an adult who was a healthcare worker with PCR-confirmed SARS-CoV-2 infection or an uninfected control (not recorded which).

Only a few counts were recorded for this clonotype. The chain recombines TRBV7-9 with TRBJ1-1; unclear D gene. The CDR3 length is 13 residues. CDR1 and CDR2 (germline): SEHNR, FQNEAQ (reference sequence). Deletions cut 3 bases from V and 4 bases from J, with 9 bases between. The CDR3 coding sequence is TGTGCCAGCAGCTTCAAAGGAGCCACTGAAGCTTTCTTT. Amino acid sequence: CASSFKGATEAFF.

The CDR3 DNA is TGTGCCAGCAGTCAACAGGGTCCGCGGTACAATGAGCAGTTCTTC. Translation gives CASSQQGPRYNEQFF. The J gene is TRBJ2-1, the V gene TRBV6-5, with D maybe TRBD1 (6 bases). Germline V gives CDR1 MNHEY, CDR2 SVGAGI. There are 15 residues in the CDR3. Trimming cost V 5 bases and J 4 bases, with 15 bases left between them.

The table lists this clonotype with a few counts. The chain joins TRBV6-2 or TRBV6-3 to TRBJ1-5, with unresolved D. The CDR3 sequence is 11 residues long. Per the germline V gene, CDR1 is MNHEY and CDR2 is SVGEGT. V was pared by 6 bases and J by 9 bases, with 9 bases between. CDR3 nucleotide sequence: TGTGCCAGCAGGGACCGCGGGCCCCAGCATTTT. Protein sequence: CASRDRGPQHF.

This clonotype was observed a handful of times. One junction end does not reproduce the germline sequence, and a read error may be involved. J is TRBJ2-7 and V is TRBV24-1, with D hard to call. CDR3 length: 10 residues. Germline CDR1 reads KGHDR; CDR2 reads SFDVKD. CDR3 protein: CATSDPLTTF. CDR3 DNA: TGTGCCACCAGTGACCCACTTACTACTTTC.

This clonotype showed up just a few times. The chain links TRBV6-1 to TRBJ2-3; the D gene is possibly TRBD1 (6 bases). Trimming took 7 bases from V and 0 from J, leaving 11 bases between them. Germline V gene data show CDR1 as MNHNS and CDR2 as SASEGT. The CDR3 contains 14 residues. The CDR3 sequence is CASIAGASTDTQYF. CDR3 DNA sequence: TGTGCCAGCATCGCAGGGGCGAGCACAGATACGCAGTATTTT.

This rearrangement joins TRBV21-1 to TRBJ1-5. TRBV21-1 has pseudogene status. This CDR3 is 17 amino acids long. The chain's CDR3 is CASRPPRRGPSNQPQHF. The CDR3 coding sequence is TGTGCCAGCAGACCCCCCCGGCGGGGCCCTAGCAATCAGCCCCAGCATTTT.

Many counts were recorded for this clonotype. The chain links TRBV7-9 to TRBJ2-3, with 9 nucleotides matching TRBD2. The CDR3 extends over 16 amino acids. V shed 5 bases and J 1 base; nucleotides not matched to a gene: 7. The germline V gene encodes CDR1 SEHNR and CDR2 FQNEAQ (reference sequence). DNA of the CDR3: TGTGCCAGCAGCCCCAAGCGGGGGGCCCGCACAGATACGCAGTATTTT. This codes for CASSPKRGARTDTQYF. The variable domain in full, with the rest retrieved from reference TRBV7-9 and TRBJ2-3, is DTGVSQNPRHKITKRGQNVTFRCDPISEHNRLYWYRQTLGQGPEFLTYFQNEAQLEKSRLLSDRFSAERPKGSFSTLEIQRTEQGDSAMYLCASSPKRGARTDTQYFGPGTRLTVL.

This clonotype was counted only a few times. The chain uses TRBV4-2 and TRBJ2-3; 9 nucleotides agree with TRBD2. Germline CDR1 is LGHNA and CDR2 is YNFKEQ. J lost 1 base, V lost 1 base, and 9 bases had no gene match. The CDR3 length is 18 residues. CDR3 region: CASSQALLSGGRTDTQYF. The CDR3 DNA is TGTGCCAGCAGCCAAGCCTTACTTAGCGGGGGACGCACAGATACGCAGTATTTT.

This clonotype showed up just a few times. V is TRBV5-1 and J is TRBJ2-1; weak D call: TRBD1 (5 bases). This CDR3 is built from 15 residues. V gave up 0 bases and J gave up 0 bases, with 7 bases separating them. CDR1 and CDR2 (germline): SGHRS, YFSETQ. As DNA, the CDR3 is TGCGCCAGCAGCTTGGACAGGAGCTCCTACAATGAGCAGTTCTTC. Translating gives CASSLDRSSYNEQFF.

This clonotype was counted only a few times. The chain joins TRBV10-3 to TRBJ1-5; the D is unclear. The CDR3 length is 13 residues. V was pared by 8 bases and J by 3 bases, with 11 bases between. The germline V gene encodes CDR1 ENHRY and CDR2 SYGVKD. The CDR3 sequence is CAIAREPNQPQHF. The CDR3 DNA is TGTGCCATCGCGAGAGAGCCCAATCAGCCCCAGCATTTT.

In regard to this clonotype: The junction differs from germline at one of its ends, possibly a read error. The rearrangement uses TRBV6-2 or TRBV6-3 and TRBJ1-1; 9 bases map to TRBD1. Germline CDR1 and CDR2: MNHEY and SVGEGT. This CDR3 contains 14 residues. The CDR3 DNA follows: TGTGTCAGCAGTTGGGACAGGGCGCGCACTGAAGCTTTCTTT. The encoded protein is CVSSWDRARTEAFF.

The chain joins TRBV7-2 to TRBJ2-3, with 12 bases matching TRBD2. The CDR3 runs to 19 residues. V gave up 4 bases and J gave up 1 base; unmatched junction bases: 12. Germline-derived CDR1 and CDR2 are SGHTA and FQGNSA. This chain's CDR3 is CASSSRRTSGVMGTDTQYF. The CDR3 DNA follows: TGTGCCAGCAGCTCACGCCGGACTAGCGGGGTAATGGGCACAGATACGCAGTATTTT.

This clonotype was picked up a small number of times. The genes are TRBV11-2 and TRBJ2-1; D may correspond to TRBD1 or TRBD2 (5 bases each). The CDR3 runs 16 residues. In germline, CDR1 is SGHAT, CDR2 FQNNGV. Between the trimmed V and J ends, which lost 0 bases and 2 bases, there was a span of 11 bases. CDR3 sequence reads: CASSLEDRGPYNEQFF. The CDR3 region has the DNA TGTGCCAGCAGCTTAGAAGATCGGGGACCCTACAATGAGCAGTTCTTC.

To note about this clonotype: The junction and the germline gene differ at one end; a read error may be behind it. V usage is TRBV3-1 and J usage is TRBJ1-6; 9 bases agree with TRBD1. CDR3 length equals 13 residues. The germline gives CDR1 LGHDT, CDR2 YNNKEL (reference sequence). CDR3 protein: CASSQVGTGRLVF. Here the CDR3 DNA reads TGTGCCAGCAGCCAAGTAGGGACAGGGCGGCTGGTCTTT.